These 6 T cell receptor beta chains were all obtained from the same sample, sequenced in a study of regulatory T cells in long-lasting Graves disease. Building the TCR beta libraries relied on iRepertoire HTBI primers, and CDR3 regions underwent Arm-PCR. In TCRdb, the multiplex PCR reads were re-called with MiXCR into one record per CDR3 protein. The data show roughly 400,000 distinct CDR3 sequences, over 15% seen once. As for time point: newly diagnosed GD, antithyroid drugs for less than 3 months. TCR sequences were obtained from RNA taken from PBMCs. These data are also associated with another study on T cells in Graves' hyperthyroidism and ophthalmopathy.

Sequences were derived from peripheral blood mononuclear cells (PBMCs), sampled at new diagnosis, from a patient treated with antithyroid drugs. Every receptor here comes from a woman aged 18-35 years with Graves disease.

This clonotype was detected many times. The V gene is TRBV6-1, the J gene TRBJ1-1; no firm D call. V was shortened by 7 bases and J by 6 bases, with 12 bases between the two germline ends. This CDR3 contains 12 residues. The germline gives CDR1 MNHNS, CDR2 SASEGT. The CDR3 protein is CASIDPGSEAFF. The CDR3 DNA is TGTGCCAGCATCGACCCTGGGTCTGAAGCTTTCTTT.

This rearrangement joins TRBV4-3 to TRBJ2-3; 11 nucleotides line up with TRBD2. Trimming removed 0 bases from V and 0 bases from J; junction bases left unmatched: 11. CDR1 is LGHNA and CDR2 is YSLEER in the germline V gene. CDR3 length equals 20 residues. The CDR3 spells CASSQDFGLAGASSTDTQYF. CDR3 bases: TGCGCCAGCAGCCAAGATTTTGGACTAGCGGGCGCATCTAGCACAGATACGCAGTATTTT.

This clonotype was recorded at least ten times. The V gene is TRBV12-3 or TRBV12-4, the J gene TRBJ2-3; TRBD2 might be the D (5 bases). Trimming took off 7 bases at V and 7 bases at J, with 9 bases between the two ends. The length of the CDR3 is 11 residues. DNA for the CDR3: TGTGCCAGCAAGTCCGGGAATACGCAGTATTTT. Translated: CASKSGNTQYF.

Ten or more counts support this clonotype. DNA for the CDR3: TGTGCCAGCAGGATTTCTACAGGGGGCTGGGAGCAGTACTTC. Residues: CASRISTGGWEQYF. The chain recombines TRBV12-3 or TRBV12-4 with TRBJ2-7; 9 nucleotides agree with TRBD1. This CDR3 is 14 amino acids long. Germline trimming cut 6 bases from V and 7 bases from J; bases unmatched to any gene: 10.

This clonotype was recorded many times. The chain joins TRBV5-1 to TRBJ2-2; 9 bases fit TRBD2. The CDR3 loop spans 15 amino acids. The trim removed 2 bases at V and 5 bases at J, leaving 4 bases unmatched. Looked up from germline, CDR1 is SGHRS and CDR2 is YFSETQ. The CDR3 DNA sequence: TGCGCCAGCAGCTTATCCGCGGGGGGGACCGGGGAGCTGTTTTTT. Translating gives CASSLSAGGTGELFF.

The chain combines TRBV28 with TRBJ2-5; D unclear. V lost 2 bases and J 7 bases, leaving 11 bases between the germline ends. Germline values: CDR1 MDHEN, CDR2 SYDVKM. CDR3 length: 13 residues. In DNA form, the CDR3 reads TGTGCCAGCAGTTTACATAGTCCAGGGACCCAGTACTTC. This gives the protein CASSLHSPGTQYF.